Sequencing of this T cell receptor beta chain was carried out in a study of vaccination effects on CD4 cells after COVID-19. Study-level information: Post-vaccine sampling occurred a median 72 days after the second dose. General study results and limits: The study had few convalescent patients and no early post-infection timepoints.

CDR1 SGHTA and CDR2 FQGNSA come from the germline V gene. The V and J ends lost 4 bases and 5 bases respectively, with 11 bases between them. This CDR3 region has 13 residues. TCRdb's copy holds only in-frame clones and misses some; the assay was immunoSEQ multiplex PCR. The sample gives 25,000 to 35,000 clones, 80% of which show up once; over 4.5% is in the top ten. Viral peptide pool expansion of antigen-specific CD4+ T cells preceded sequencing in the ViraFEST assay. CD4+ T cells were isolated after roughly nine days of culture. Two-dose vaccination with either BNT162b2 or mRNA-1273 was given to the participants. Recipients of the vaccine had no prior SARS-CoV-2 infection and negative nucleocapsid antibodies. As regards this clone: Its antigen is undetermined.

The TCR comes from a human donor who received a COVID-19 vaccine. Some clones in this sample may be carry-over from other donors' samples. This sequence joins TRBV7-2 and TRBJ2-5; perhaps TRBD2 as D (5 bases). Here the sequenced sample was CD4+ T cells from PBMCs cultured with SARS-CoV-2 spike peptides, taken after COVID-19 vaccination. The CDR3 DNA is TGTGCCAGCAGCTCACTGCGGGTGGAGACCCAGTACTTC. Translated, it gives CASSSLRVETQYF.